This T cell receptor beta chain was retrieved from a study of T cells expressing NK-cell markers. TCRdb reprocessed the 5' RACE reads, with one entry per CDR3 protein and no DNA. The data include 90,000 to 130,000 distinct CDR3 sequences; the top ten clones carry less than 20%. Study-wide results and limits: These clonotypes additionally ranked first within the CD3+CD56-NKG2C+ fraction of a handful of donors.

CDR3 length equals 18 residues. Germline V gene lookup returns CDR1 MNHEY and CDR2 SMNVEV (reference sequence). About this clonotype itself: The antigen is unknown.

The TCR was taken from a woman aged 18 to 75 in good health. Sequencing was carried out using blood T cells: a sorted CD56 or NKG2C T cell subset, CD4+ or CD8+ T cells, or bulk PBMC T cells (not recorded which). The chain employs TRBV27 and TRBJ2-5; the D call from TCRdb, TRBD1, cannot be confirmed without DNA. The CDR3 protein is CASSILPGQGEHQETQYF.